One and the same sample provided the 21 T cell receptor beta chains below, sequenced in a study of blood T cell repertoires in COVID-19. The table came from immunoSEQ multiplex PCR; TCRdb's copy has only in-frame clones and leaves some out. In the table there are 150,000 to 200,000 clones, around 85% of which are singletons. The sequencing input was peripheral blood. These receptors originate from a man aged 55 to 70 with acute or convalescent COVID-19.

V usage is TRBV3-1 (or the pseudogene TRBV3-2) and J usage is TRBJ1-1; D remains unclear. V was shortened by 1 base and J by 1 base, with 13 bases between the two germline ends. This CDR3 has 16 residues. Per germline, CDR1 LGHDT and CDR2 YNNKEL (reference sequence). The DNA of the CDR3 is TGTGCCAGCAGCCAAGCCCCTGGCCGAGGGAACACTGAAGCTTTCTTT. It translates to CASSQAPGRGNTEAFF.

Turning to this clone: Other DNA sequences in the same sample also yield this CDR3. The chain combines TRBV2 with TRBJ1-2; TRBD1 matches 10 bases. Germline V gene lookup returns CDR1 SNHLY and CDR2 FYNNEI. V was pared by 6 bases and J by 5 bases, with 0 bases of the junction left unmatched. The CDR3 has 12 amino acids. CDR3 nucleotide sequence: TGTGCCAGCAGGGACAGGGGGTATGGCTACACCTTC. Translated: CASRDRGYGYTF.

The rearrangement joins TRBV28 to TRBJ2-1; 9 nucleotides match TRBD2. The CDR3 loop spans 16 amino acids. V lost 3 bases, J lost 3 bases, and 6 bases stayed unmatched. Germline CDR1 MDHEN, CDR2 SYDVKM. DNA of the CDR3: TGTGCCAGCAGTTTCCGGACTAGCGTCTACTACAATGAGCAGTTCTTC. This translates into CASSFRTSVYYNEQFF.

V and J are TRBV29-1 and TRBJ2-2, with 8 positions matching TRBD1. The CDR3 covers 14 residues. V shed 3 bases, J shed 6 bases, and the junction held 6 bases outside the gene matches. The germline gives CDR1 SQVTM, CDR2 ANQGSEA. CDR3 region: CSVEQGAEAGELFF. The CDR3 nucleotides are TGCAGCGTTGAGCAGGGGGCAGAGGCCGGGGAGCTGTTTTTT.

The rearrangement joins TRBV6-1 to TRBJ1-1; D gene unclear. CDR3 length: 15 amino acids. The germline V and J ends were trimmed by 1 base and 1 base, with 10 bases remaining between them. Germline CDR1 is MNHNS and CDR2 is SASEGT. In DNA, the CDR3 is TGTGCCAGCAGTGAAGAGGTGGCGGCGAACACTGAAGCTTTCTTT. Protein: CASSEEVAANTEAFF.

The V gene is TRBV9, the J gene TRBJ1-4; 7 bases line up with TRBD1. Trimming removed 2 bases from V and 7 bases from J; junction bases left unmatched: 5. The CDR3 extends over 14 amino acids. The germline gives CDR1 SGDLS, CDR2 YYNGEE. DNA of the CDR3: TGTGCCAGCAGCGTGACAGGGTTCGGTGAAAAACTGTTTTTT. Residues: CASSVTGFGEKLFF.

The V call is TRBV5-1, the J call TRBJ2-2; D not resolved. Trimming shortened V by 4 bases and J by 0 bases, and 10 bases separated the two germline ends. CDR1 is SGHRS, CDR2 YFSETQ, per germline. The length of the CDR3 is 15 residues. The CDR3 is CASSAITSNTGELFF. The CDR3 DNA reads TGCGCCAGCAGCGCGATCACGTCGAACACCGGGGAGCTGTTTTTT.

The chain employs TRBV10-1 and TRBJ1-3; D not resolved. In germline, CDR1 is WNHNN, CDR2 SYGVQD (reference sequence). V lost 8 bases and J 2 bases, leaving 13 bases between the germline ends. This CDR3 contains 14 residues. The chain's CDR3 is CASGAGGTGNTIYF. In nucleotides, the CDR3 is TGCGCCAGCGGCGCTGGAGGCACTGGAAACACCATATATTTT.

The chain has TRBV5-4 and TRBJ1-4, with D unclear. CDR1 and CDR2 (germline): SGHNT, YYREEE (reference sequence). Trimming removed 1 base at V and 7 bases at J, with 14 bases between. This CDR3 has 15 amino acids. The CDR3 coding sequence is TGTGCCAGCAGCTTGTCGTCACTTTCGGGTGAAAAACTGTTTTTT. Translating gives CASSLSSLSGEKLFF.

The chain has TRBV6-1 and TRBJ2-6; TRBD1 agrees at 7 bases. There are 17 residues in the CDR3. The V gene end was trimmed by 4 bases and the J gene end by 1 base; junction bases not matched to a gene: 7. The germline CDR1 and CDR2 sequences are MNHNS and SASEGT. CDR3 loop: CASSGQGRVSGANVLTF. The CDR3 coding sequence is TGTGCCAGCAGTGGACAGGGACGGGTGTCTGGGGCCAACGTCCTGACTTTC.

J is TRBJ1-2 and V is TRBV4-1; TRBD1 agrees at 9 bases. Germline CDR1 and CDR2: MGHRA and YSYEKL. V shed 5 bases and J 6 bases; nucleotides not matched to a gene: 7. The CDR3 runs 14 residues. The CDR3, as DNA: TGCGCCAGCAGCAGCATTACAGGGGGCGATGGCTACACCTTC. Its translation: CASSSITGGDGYTF.

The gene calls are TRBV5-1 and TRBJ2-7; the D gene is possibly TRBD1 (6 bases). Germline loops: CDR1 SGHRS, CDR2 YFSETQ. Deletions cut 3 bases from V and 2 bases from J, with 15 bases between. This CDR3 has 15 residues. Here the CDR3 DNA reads TGCGCCAGCAGCTCCTCAACAGGGACCACCTACGAGCAGTACTTC. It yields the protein CASSSSTGTTYEQYF.

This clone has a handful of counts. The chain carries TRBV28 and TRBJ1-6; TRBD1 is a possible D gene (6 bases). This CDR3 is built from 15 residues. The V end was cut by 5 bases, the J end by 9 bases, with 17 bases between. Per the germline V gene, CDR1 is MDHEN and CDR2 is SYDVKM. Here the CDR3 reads CASSPQGRAISPLHF. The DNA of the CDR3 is TGTGCCAGCAGTCCACAGGGAAGGGCGATTTCACCCCTCCACTTT.

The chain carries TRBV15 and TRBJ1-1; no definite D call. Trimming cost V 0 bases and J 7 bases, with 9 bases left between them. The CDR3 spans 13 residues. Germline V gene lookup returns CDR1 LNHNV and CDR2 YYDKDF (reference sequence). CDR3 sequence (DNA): TGTGCCACCAGCAGAGATCGGGAGGGTGAAGCTTTCTTT. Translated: CATSRDREGEAFF.

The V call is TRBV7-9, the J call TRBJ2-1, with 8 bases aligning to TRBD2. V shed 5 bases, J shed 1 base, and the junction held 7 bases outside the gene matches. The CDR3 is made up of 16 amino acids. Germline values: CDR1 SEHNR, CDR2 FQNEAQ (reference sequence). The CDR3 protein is CASSGQREWSYNEQFF. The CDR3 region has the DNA TGTGCCAGCAGCGGCCAGCGGGAGTGGTCCTACAATGAGCAGTTCTTC. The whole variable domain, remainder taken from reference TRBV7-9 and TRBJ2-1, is DTGVSQNPRHKITKRGQNVTFRCDPISEHNRLYWYRQTLGQGPEFLTYFQNEAQLEKSRLLSDRFSAERPKGSFSTLEIQRTEQGDSAMYLCASSGQREWSYNEQFFGPGTRLTVL.

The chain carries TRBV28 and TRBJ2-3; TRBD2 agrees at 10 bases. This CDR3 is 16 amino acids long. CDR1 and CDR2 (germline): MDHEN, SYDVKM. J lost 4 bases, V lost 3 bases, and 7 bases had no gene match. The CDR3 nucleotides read TGTGCCAGCAGTTTTGGGCTAGCGGGAGTACCAGATACGCAGTATTTT. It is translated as CASSFGLAGVPDTQYF.

The CDR3 loop reads CASSHGQGGSPLHF. Here the CDR3 DNA reads TGTGCCAGCAGCCATGGACAGGGAGGCTCACCCCTCCACTTT. The rearrangement joins TRBV28 to TRBJ1-6; TRBD1 matches at 8 bases. V shed 6 bases and J 10 bases; nucleotides not matched to a gene: 8. Germline V lookup: CDR1 MDHEN, CDR2 SYDVKM. The CDR3 covers 14 residues. Combining the CDR3 with reference TRBV28 and TRBJ1-6 gives the whole variable domain DVKVTQSSRYLVKRTGEKVFLECVQDMDHENMFWYRQDPGLGLRLIYFSYDVKMKEKGDIPEGYSVSREKKERFSLILESASTNQTSMYLCASSHGQGGSPLHFGNGTRLTVT.

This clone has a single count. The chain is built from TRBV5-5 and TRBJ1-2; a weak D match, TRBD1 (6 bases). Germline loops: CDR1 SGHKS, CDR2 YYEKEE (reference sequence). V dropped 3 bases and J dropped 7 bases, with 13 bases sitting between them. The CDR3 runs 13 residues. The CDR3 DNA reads TGTGCCAGCAGCTCAGCAGGGGCTCTTGGCTACACCTTC. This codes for CASSSAGALGYTF.

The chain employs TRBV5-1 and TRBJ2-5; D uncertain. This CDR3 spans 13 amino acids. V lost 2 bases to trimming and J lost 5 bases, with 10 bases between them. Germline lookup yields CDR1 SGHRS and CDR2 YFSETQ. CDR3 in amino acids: CASSFQVEETQYF. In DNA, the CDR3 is TGCGCCAGCAGCTTCCAGGTTGAGGAGACCCAGTACTTC.

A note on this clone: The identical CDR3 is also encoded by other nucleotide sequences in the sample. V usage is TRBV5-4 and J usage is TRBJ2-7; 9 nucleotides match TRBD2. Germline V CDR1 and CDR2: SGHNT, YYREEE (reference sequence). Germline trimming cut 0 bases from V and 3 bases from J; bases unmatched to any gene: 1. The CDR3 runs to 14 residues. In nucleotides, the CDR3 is TGTGCCAGCAGCTTGGCTAGCGGGGACTACGAGCAGTACTTC. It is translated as CASSLASGDYEQYF.

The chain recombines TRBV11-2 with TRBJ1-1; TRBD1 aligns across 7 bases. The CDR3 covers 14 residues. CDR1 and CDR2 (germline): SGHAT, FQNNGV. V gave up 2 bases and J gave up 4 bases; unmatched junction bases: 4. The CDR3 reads CASSLRQGFTEAFF. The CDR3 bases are TGTGCCAGCAGCTTACGACAGGGTTTCACTGAAGCTTTCTTT.